The 18 T cell receptor beta chains reported below all come from one sample, sequenced in a study of graft-versus-host responses after intestinal transplantation. Their antigens remain unidentified. The assay was immunoSEQ multiplex PCR, and TCRdb's table has in-frame clones only and misses some. The sample shows approximately 26,000 clones, roughly 82% of them seen only once. Sequences were derived from unstimulated CD4+ T cells sorted from spleen or lymph node cells, sampled before intestinal transplant. The receptors derive from a human donor who received an intestinal transplant.

This chain uses TRBV19 with TRBJ2-5, with 9 bases that match TRBD1. In germline, CDR1 is LNHDA, CDR2 SQIVND (reference sequence). The ends lost 3 bases at V and 0 bases at J; junction bases unmatched: 2. This CDR3 has 15 amino acids. CDR3 sequence: CASSIGTGNQETQYF. The CDR3 coding sequence is TGTGCCAGTAGTATCGGGACAGGGAACCAAGAGACCCAGTACTTC.

The chain links TRBV10-1 to TRBJ1-5, with D uncertain. V lost 3 bases and J 16 bases, leaving 13 bases between the germline ends. This CDR3 comprises 11 residues. Germline V gives CDR1 WNHNN, CDR2 SYGVQD (reference sequence). CDR3 nucleotide sequence: TGCGCCAGCAGTGATCCCAAACGCGGACATTTT. It translates to CASSDPKRGHF.

This chain connects TRBV19 to TRBJ1-5; D call uncertain. In germline, CDR1 is LNHDA, CDR2 SQIVND (reference sequence). V lost 7 bases to trimming and J lost 2 bases, with 12 bases between them. The CDR3 runs to 14 residues. CDR3 DNA sequence: TGTGCCAGTAACGGGCAGTGGGGCAATCAGCCCCAGCATTTT. Translation: CASNGQWGNQPQHF.

The rearrangement joins TRBV11-3 to TRBJ2-3; D may be TRBD2 (6 bases). Trimming took off 4 bases at V and 0 bases at J, with 8 bases between the two ends. CDR3 length: 14 amino acids. Germline values: CDR1 SGHNT, CDR2 YENEEA. The CDR3 DNA follows: TGTGCCAGCAGCTCCAGCGGGAGCACAGATACGCAGTATTTT. This gives the protein CASSSSGSTDTQYF.

The chain couples TRBV28 to TRBJ2-3, with D unclear. This CDR3 comprises 13 residues. The germline V gene encodes CDR1 MDHEN and CDR2 SYDVKM. V lost 7 bases to trimming and J lost 0 bases, with 8 bases between them. CDR3 sequence: CASNEGSTDTQYF. CDR3 nucleotides: TGTGCCAGCAACGAAGGAAGCACAGATACGCAGTATTTT.

This rearrangement joins TRBV5-4 to TRBJ1-6; no definite D call. Trimming left V 0 bases short and J 6 bases short, with 4 bases between. Per the germline V gene, CDR1 is SGHNT and CDR2 is YYREEE (reference sequence). The CDR3 totals 13 residues. The CDR3 DNA reads TGTGCCAGCAGCTTGGGGGGTAATTCACCCCTCCACTTT. Its protein is CASSLGGNSPLHF.

V is TRBV25-1 and J is TRBJ2-7; 10 bases agree with TRBD2. The V gene end was trimmed by 1 base and the J gene end by 0 bases; junction bases not matched to a gene: 0. Per germline, CDR1 MGHDK and CDR2 SYGVNS. The CDR3 consists of 15 residues. The CDR3 nucleotides are TGTGCCAGCAGTGAATCTAGCGGGGGCTCCTACGAGCAGTACTTC. This gives the protein CASSESSGGSYEQYF.

The chain joins TRBV6-5 to TRBJ1-6, with 9 bases identical to TRBD1. There are 15 residues in the CDR3. Losses at the gene ends were 2 bases for V and 7 bases for J; bases not matched to a gene: 3. Germline CDR1 is MNHEY and CDR2 is SVGAGI. The CDR3 coding sequence is TGTGCCAGCAGTTACGGGACAGGGAGGAATTCACCCCTCCACTTT. It specifies CASSYGTGRNSPLHF.

The chain uses TRBV29-1 and TRBJ1-4; no clear D. Germline lookup yields CDR1 SQVTM and CDR2 ANQGSEA. The V gene lost 4 bases and the J gene lost 8 bases, with 8 bases spanning the gap. CDR3 length: 11 residues. This CDR3 reads CSVAQEEKLFF. The CDR3 DNA follows: TGCAGCGTTGCGCAAGAGGAAAAACTGTTTTTT. Filled out from reference TRBV29-1 and TRBJ1-4, the complete variable domain reads SAVISQKPSRDICQRGTSLTIQCQVDSQVTMMFWYRQQPGQSLTLIATANQGSEATYESGFVIDKFPISRPNLTFSTLTVSNMSPEDSSIYLCSVAQEEKLFFGSGTQLSVL.

The chain carries TRBV19 and TRBJ1-6; unclear D gene. The germline gives CDR1 LNHDA, CDR2 SQIVND (reference sequence). V lost 4 bases to trimming and J lost 3 bases, with 10 bases between them. There are 15 residues in the CDR3. CDR3 loop: CASSNWVGYNSPLHF. The CDR3 bases are TGTGCCAGTAGTAATTGGGTCGGCTATAATTCACCCCTCCACTTT.

This clone was seen more than once but under ten times. The chain has TRBV5-1 and TRBJ2-7, with D possibly being TRBD2 (6 bases). V lost 1 base, J lost 3 bases, and 8 bases lay in between. The germline CDR1 and CDR2 sequences are SGHRS and YFSETQ. CDR3 size: 13 residues. Here the CDR3 DNA reads TGCGCCAGCAGCTTGTGGGGGGACTACGAGCAGTACTTC. Protein: CASSLWGDYEQYF.

The V call is TRBV15, the J call TRBJ2-7, with 7 positions matching TRBD1. Per the germline V gene, CDR1 is LNHNV and CDR2 is YYDKDF (reference sequence). CDR3 size: 14 residues. J was trimmed by 5 bases and V by 5 bases; bases with no gene match: 9. The CDR3 sequence: CATSPRQGKNEQYF. CDR3 nucleotide sequence: TGTGCCACCAGCCCCCGACAGGGTAAGAACGAGCAGTACTTC.

The chain joins TRBV6-5 to TRBJ2-7; 12 bases align to TRBD2. V trimming: 11 bases; J trimming: 5 bases; junction bases outside the gene matches: 7. The CDR3 totals 13 residues. Germline CDR1 reads MNHEY; CDR2 reads SVGAGI. The CDR3 DNA follows: TGTGCCGCTAGCGGGAGGGTGTCAGACGAGCAGTACTTC. Translation gives CAASGRVSDEQYF.

The chain joins TRBV13 to TRBJ1-2, with TRBD1 matching 7 bases. In germline, CDR1 is PRHDT, CDR2 FYEKMQ (reference sequence). The V gene end was trimmed by 3 bases and the J gene end by 2 bases; junction bases not matched to a gene: 6. This CDR3 is built from 15 residues. The CDR3 DNA follows: TGTGCCAGCAGCTTTCCAAGACAGGGAAACTATGGCTACACCTTC. The encoded protein is CASSFPRQGNYGYTF.

The chain couples TRBV5-6 to TRBJ1-1; TRBD1 agrees at 10 bases. This CDR3 has 15 residues. With 2 bases clipped from V and 3 bases from J, the junction kept 4 bases outside the gene matches. Looked up from germline, CDR1 is SGHDT and CDR2 is YYEEEE. The CDR3 sequence: CASSFTTGGDTEAFF. Here the CDR3 DNA reads TGTGCCAGCAGCTTTACGACAGGGGGCGACACTGAAGCTTTCTTT.

This chain uses TRBV6-5 with TRBJ2-3; D gene uncertain. The CDR3 is 11 residues long. V was cut by 6 bases and J by 5 bases, with 6 bases left in between. Germline V gives CDR1 MNHEY, CDR2 SVGAGI. CDR3 nucleotides: TGTGCCAGCAGGGATATAGATACGCAGTATTTT. Encoded protein: CASRDIDTQYF.

The chain joins TRBV7-9 to TRBJ2-3; TRBD1 matches at 7 bases. Germline lookup yields CDR1 SEHNR and CDR2 FQNEAQ (reference sequence). The V gene end was trimmed by 0 bases and the J gene end by 2 bases; junction bases not matched to a gene: 5. The length of the CDR3 is 16 residues. CDR3 coding DNA: TGTGCCAGCAGCTTAGCGATGACAGGGCACACAGATACGCAGTATTTT. Translating gives CASSLAMTGHTDTQYF.

This clone occurred a few times. V usage is TRBV2 and J usage is TRBJ1-4; 8 bases line up with TRBD1. Trimming at V came to 5 bases and at J to 8 bases, leaving 7 bases not matched to a gene. Germline CDR1 reads SNHLY; CDR2 reads FYNNEI. The CDR3 totals 14 residues. The CDR3 region has the DNA TGTGCCAGCAGTCGACAGGGGATGGGCGAAAAACTGTTTTTT. Translated, it gives CASSRQGMGEKLFF.